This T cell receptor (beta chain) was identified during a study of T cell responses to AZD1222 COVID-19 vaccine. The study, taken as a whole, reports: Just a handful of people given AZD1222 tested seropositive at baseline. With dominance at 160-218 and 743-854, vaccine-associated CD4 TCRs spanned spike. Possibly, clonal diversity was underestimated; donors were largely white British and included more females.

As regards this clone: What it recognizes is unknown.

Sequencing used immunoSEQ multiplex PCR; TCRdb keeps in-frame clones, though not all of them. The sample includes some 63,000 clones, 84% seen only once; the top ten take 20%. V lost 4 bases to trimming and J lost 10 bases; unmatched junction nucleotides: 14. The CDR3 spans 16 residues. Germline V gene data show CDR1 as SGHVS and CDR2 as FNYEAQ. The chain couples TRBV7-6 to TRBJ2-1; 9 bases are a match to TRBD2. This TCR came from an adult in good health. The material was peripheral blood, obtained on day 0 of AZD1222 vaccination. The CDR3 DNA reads TGTGCCAGCAGCTGGGAAGCTAGCGGGGTTATCGGAGAGCAGTTCTTC. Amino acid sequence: CASSWEASGVIGEQFF.